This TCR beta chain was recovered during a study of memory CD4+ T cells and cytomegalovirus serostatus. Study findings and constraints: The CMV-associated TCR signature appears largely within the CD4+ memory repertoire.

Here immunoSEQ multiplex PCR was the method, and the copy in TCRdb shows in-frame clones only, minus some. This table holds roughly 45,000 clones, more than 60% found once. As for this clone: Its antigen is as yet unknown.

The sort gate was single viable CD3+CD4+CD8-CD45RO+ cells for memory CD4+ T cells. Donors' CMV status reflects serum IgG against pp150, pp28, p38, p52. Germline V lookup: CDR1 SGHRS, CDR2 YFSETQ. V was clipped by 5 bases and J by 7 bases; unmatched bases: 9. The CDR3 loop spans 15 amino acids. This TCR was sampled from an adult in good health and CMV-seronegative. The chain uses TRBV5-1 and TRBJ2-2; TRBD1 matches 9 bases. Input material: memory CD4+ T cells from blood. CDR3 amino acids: CASRGTGRTVGELFF. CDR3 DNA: TGCGCCAGCAGGGGGACAGGGAGGACGGTCGGGGAGCTGTTTTTT.